The 7 T cell receptor beta chains below come from one sample, sequenced in a study of identical twins. TCRdb itself ran the 5' RACE reads through MiXCR, one entry per CDR3 protein. The sample includes approximately 680,000 distinct CDR3 sequences, roughly 7.2% of them seen just once. This same sample was also part of a study on yellow fever vaccine responses in identical twins.

Material: PBMCs. The receptors here all came from a woman in her late teens or twenties in good health.

There are many counts of this clonotype. The chain carries TRBV6-5 and TRBJ1-2, with 9 bases lining up with TRBD1. CDR3 size: 15 residues. J gave up 7 bases and V 5 bases, and 11 bases lay outside the gene matches. Germline V gene lookup returns CDR1 MNHEY and CDR2 SVGAGI. CDR3 DNA sequence: TGTGCCAGCAGTAACACAGGGGGCGCATCTGGTGGCTACACCTTC. Amino acids: CASSNTGGASGGYTF.

This clonotype was counted between two and nine times. The rearrangement joins TRBV3-1 to TRBJ1-2, with 12 bases that match TRBD1. Germline V gives CDR1 LGHDT, CDR2 YNNKEL (reference sequence). This CDR3 has 15 amino acids. Losses at the gene ends were 1 base for V and 4 bases for J; bases not matched to a gene: 1. As DNA, the CDR3 is TGTGCCAGCAGCCAAGTGGGACAGGGGGCCTATGGCTACACCTTC. Protein sequence: CASSQVGQGAYGYTF.

In its sample, this clonotype was seen many times. This rearrangement joins TRBV6-5 to TRBJ2-1, with D uncertain. The CDR3 runs 11 residues. The V and J ends lost 4 bases and 9 bases respectively, with 7 bases between them. Germline-derived CDR1 and CDR2 are MNHEY and SVGAGI. The CDR3 reads CASSFLGEQFF. CDR3 nucleotide sequence: TGTGCCAGCAGTTTTCTTGGTGAGCAGTTCTTC.

There are many counts of this clonotype. This sequence joins TRBV20-1 and TRBJ2-3, with D possibly matching TRBD2 (7 bases). Germline values: CDR1 DFQATT, CDR2 SNEGSKA (reference sequence). The CDR3 consists of 14 residues. Trimming left V 1 base short and J 2 bases short, with 10 bases between. CDR3 sequence reads: CSARAAGATDTQYF. CDR3 in DNA: TGCAGTGCTAGAGCGGCGGGGGCCACAGATACGCAGTATTTT.

This clonotype was recorded a few times. The chain joins TRBV6-2 or TRBV6-3 to TRBJ2-1; D gene uncertain. The CDR3 is made up of 13 amino acids. In germline, CDR1 is MNHEY, CDR2 SVGEGT. V was pared by 0 bases and J by 6 bases, with 6 bases between. CDR3 sequence: CASSYSRSNEQFF. CDR3 nucleotide sequence: TGTGCCAGCAGTTACTCGCGCTCCAATGAGCAGTTCTTC.

This clonotype was counted between two and nine times. V is TRBV20-1 and J is TRBJ1-4; a weak D match, TRBD1 (6 bases). This CDR3 region has 13 residues. Trimming left V 3 bases short and J 8 bases short, with 13 bases between. Germline CDR1 DFQATT, CDR2 SNEGSKA (reference sequence). DNA for the CDR3: TGCAGTGCTAGGGTCGGGGGGCAGGAAAAACTGTTTTTT. It translates to CSARVGGQEKLFF.

This rearrangement joins TRBV20-1 to TRBJ2-5; 8 bases match TRBD2. This CDR3 is built from 14 residues. Looked up from germline, CDR1 is DFQATT and CDR2 is SNEGSKA (reference sequence). After removal of 2 bases from V and 2 bases from J, the junction contained 4 bases not matched to a gene. The CDR3 loop is CSARRVAGQETQYF. The CDR3, as DNA: TGCAGTGCTAGACGAGTAGCGGGACAAGAGACCCAGTACTTC.